This is a list of T cell receptor beta chains from one sample in a study of identical twins. TCRdb re-analysed the 5' RACE reads in MiXCR, keeping a single row per CDR3 protein. This sample has roughly 630,000 distinct CDR3 sequences; roughly 6.6% occur once, and the top ten carry 1.6%. These sequences were also reported in another study, on yellow fever vaccine responses in identical twins.

Sequenced material: PBMCs. The receptors stem from a woman between 18 and 29 years old in good health. The CDR3 runs from the conserved cysteine through the conserved F or W. The D gene is left open where the match is weak. Size is omitted from some rows. Given values are once, few, many or a class for expanded clones.

clone_size d_call j_call v_call cdr3_nt cdr3_aa
- - TRBJ1-5 TRBV2 TGTGCCAGCAGTAAGGACACCAATCAGCCCCAGCATTTT CASSKDTNQPQHF
many - TRBJ2-7 TRBV25-1 TGTGCCAGCAGTACTTTGGGACAGCAGTACTTC CASSTLGQQYF
- - TRBJ2-7 TRBV5-5 TGTGCCAGCGGGGGAATCGCCTACGAGCAGTACTTC CASGGIAYEQYF
many TRBD1 TRBJ2-2 TRBV5-1 TGCGCCAGCAGACAAGGAGGGGACAGGGCCGGGGAGCTGTTTTTT CASRQGGDRAGELFF
- - TRBJ1-5 TRBV9 TGTGCCAGCAGCCCCACCGGGAGGCTCAATCAGCCCCAGCATTTT CASSPTGRLNQPQHF
- - TRBJ1-1 TRBV14 TGTGCCAGCAGCATTGGACGGTTGAACACTGAAGCTTTCTTT CASSIGRLNTEAFF
few - TRBJ2-1 TRBV9 TGTGCCAGCAGCCCCCAGCGGACTGGCTACAATGAGCAGTTCTTC CASSPQRTGYNEQFF
few TRBD2 TRBJ2-3 TRBV5-5 TGTGCCAGCAGCTTGGCCCCTAGCGGGTCAGATACGCAGTATTTT CASSLAPSGSDTQYF
- - TRBJ1-4 TRBV5-1 TGCGCCAGCAGCATCACCGCGGGTAATGAAAAACTGTTTTTT CASSITAGNEKLFF
- TRBD1 TRBJ1-4 TRBV19 TGTGCCAGTAGCAAAGGGGGGCAGGGGGCGTATGAAAAACTGTTTTTT CASSKGGQGAYEKLFF
- - TRBJ2-2 TRBV2 TGTGCCAGCAGTGAACAGACGAACACCGGGGAGCTGTTTTTT CASSEQTNTGELFF
many TRBD1 TRBJ1-6 TRBV3-1 TGTGCCAGCAGCCAAGGGGACAGGCGGGATTCACCCCTCCACTTT CASSQGDRRDSPLHF
many - TRBJ2-3 TRBV27 TGTGCCAGCAGTCCAAAACAGCGGATTAGCACAGATACGCAGTATTTT CASSPKQRISTDTQYF
few - TRBJ1-5 TRBV6-1 TGTGCCAGCAGTCCCAATATGCTTGAGCCCCAGCATTTT CASSPNMLEPQHF
few - TRBJ2-7 TRBV20-1 TGCAGTGCTAGACAGGGGATCTCCCTACTTCCCTACGAGCAGTACTTC CSARQGISLLPYEQYF
- - TRBJ2-1 TRBV11-2 TGTGCCAGCAGCCTGACGGGGGGCGGAGAGAGGCGTGATGAGCAGTTCTTC CASSLTGGGERRDEQFF
few TRBD2 TRBJ2-5 TRBV5-1 TGCGCCAGCAGTATCGGCGGGAGGCGCGAAGAGACCCAGTACTTC CASSIGGRREETQYF
- - TRBJ1-2 TRBV10-3 TGTGCCATCAGTGGCGGGAAAACCTGGCGCTACACCTTC CAISGGKTWRYTF
few - TRBJ2-2 TRBV19 TGTGCCAGTAGAAGCTCGGAGATCACCGGGGAGCTGTTTTTT CASRSSEITGELFF
many - TRBJ1-2 TRBV12-3/TRBV12-4 TGTGCCAGCAGTTTAGGGGGCGCTTACCTCTACACCTTC CASSLGGAYLYTF
many - TRBJ2-2 TRBV15 TGTGCCACCAGCAGAGACTACCCTTGGGCTACCGGGGAGCTGTTTTTT CATSRDYPWATGELFF
- - TRBJ1-1 TRBV11-2 TGTGCCAGCAGCTTAGATTCCCGATTAAACACTGAAGCTTTCTTT CASSLDSRLNTEAFF
- TRBD2 TRBJ2-3 TRBV4-1 TGCGCCAGCAGCCAAGAAGGGGCTAGCGGGAGGGCAGATACGCAGTATTTT CASSQEGASGRADTQYF
- TRBD2 TRBJ2-7 TRBV6-1 TGTGCCAGCAGTCCGCGACTAGCGGAGTCCTACGAGCAGTACTTC CASSPRLAESYEQYF
- - TRBJ1-6 TRBV7-6 TGTGCCAGCAGCCCCTTTGGGGGGGCTTCACCCCTCCACTTT CASSPFGGASPLHF
- - TRBJ2-5 TRBV12-3/TRBV12-4 TGTGCCAGCAGTTCGGGACTGCCAACCCAAGAGACCCAGTACTTC CASSSGLPTQETQYF
- TRBD1 TRBJ1-5 TRBV29-1 TGCAGCGTGGCTACAGGGGGCAATCAGCCCCAGCATTTT CSVATGGNQPQHF
many - TRBJ2-3 TRBV5-1 TGTGCCAGCAGCTTAGGGGGGGGGCCAGATACGCAGTATTTT CASSLGGGPDTQYF
- - TRBJ2-1 TRBV9 TGTGCCAGCAGTATCCAATGGGGGAGTGAGGAGCAGTTCTTC CASSIQWGSEEQFF
few TRBD1 TRBJ1-2 TRBV20-1 TGCAGTGCCGGACAGGGAACAGGGATCTATGGCTACACCTTC CSAGQGTGIYGYTF
few - TRBJ1-2 TRBV6-5 TGTGCCAGCTGTTACTCGACGGGGAATAACTATGGCTACACCTTC CASCYSTGNNYGYTF
many - TRBJ2-2 TRBV27 TGTGCCAGCAGTTTAGGGAGGACCGGGGAGCTGTTTTTT CASSLGRTGELFF
many - TRBJ1-2 TRBV12-3/TRBV12-4 TGTGCCAGCAGTTTGGCCCGGTTGACAGTTTCTGACTATGGCTACACCTTC CASSLARLTVSDYGYTF
few - TRBJ2-3 TRBV28 TGTGCCAGCAGTTTGAATGGAGCGAGGGATACGCAGTATTTT CASSLNGARDTQYF
few TRBD1 TRBJ2-1 TRBV20-1 TGCAGTGCCCGAGGGCCGGGACAGAGTGTCAATGAGCAGTTCTTC CSARGPGQSVNEQFF
few - TRBJ1-5 TRBV28 TGTGCCAGCAGCCCTAGTGGCTATAGCAATCAGCCCCAGCATTTT CASSPSGYSNQPQHF
- TRBD1 TRBJ2-3 TRBV18 TGTGCCAGCTCACCAGTCCAGGGGGCAGATACGCAGTATTTT CASSPVQGADTQYF
many - TRBJ2-1 TRBV28 TGTGCCAGCAGGGATGGATTTGAATCCTACAATGAGCAGTTCTTC CASRDGFESYNEQFF
many - TRBJ2-1 TRBV12-3/TRBV12-4 TGTGCCAGCAGAGAGGGCCCGACATCCTACAATGAGCAGTTCTTC CASREGPTSYNEQFF
few TRBD2 TRBJ2-1 TRBV10-3 TGTGCCATCAGTGAGCTGACTAGCTATGAGCAGTTCTTC CAISELTSYEQFF
many - TRBJ1-6 TRBV4-1 TGCGCCAGCAGCCAATCAGGGGATTCACCCCTCCACTTT CASSQSGDSPLHF
many - TRBJ2-1 TRBV7-9 TGTGCCAGCAGCTTGTACGGGGGAAGCTCCTACAATGAGCAGTTCTTC CASSLYGGSSYNEQFF
- - TRBJ2-3 TRBV10-3 TGTGCCATTGGCGAAGTCACAGATACGCAGTATTTT CAIGEVTDTQYF
- - TRBJ2-6 TRBV21-1 TGTGCCAGCAGCAAAGTTAGCAGGGCAAGCTCTGGGGCCAACGTCCTGACTTTC CASSKVSRASSGANVLTF
few TRBD2 TRBJ2-3 TRBV29-1 TGCAGCGCAATAGCGGGGGGGCTTTATTTT CSAIAGGLYF
many TRBD2 TRBJ2-3 TRBV15 TGTGCCACCAGCCCCCGTGGCCTAGCGGGAAGCACAGATACGCAGTATTTT CATSPRGLAGSTDTQYF
many TRBD2 TRBJ2-2 TRBV4-1 TGCGCCAGCAGCCAATTGGGACTAGCGTCGAACACCGGGGAGCTGTTTTTT CASSQLGLASNTGELFF
- - TRBJ1-2 TRBV7-8 TGTGCCAGCAGCGAAAGGGGGGCCGATGGCTACACCTTC CASSERGADGYTF
few - TRBJ2-3 TRBV7-2 TGTGCCAGCAGCTTAGCGTTGCTTCCCAACACAGATACGCAGTATTTT CASSLALLPNTDTQYF
- TRBD2 TRBJ2-1 TRBV7-6 TGTGCCAGCAGCACCGGACTAGCGGGTTATGGCAATGAGCAGTTCTTC CASSTGLAGYGNEQFF
many - TRBJ1-2 TRBV10-3 TGTGCCATCAGTGACGGGGGGGTCCCCGACTATGGCTACACCTTC CAISDGGVPDYGYTF
few TRBD1 TRBJ1-4 TRBV20-1 TGCAGTGCTAGAGAGTCGGGACAGGGGGATGAAAAACTGTTTTTT CSARESGQGDEKLFF
- TRBD2 TRBJ2-7 TRBV18 TGTGCCAGCTCACCCATAGCGGGAGAAAGCTCCTACGAGCAGTACTTC CASSPIAGESSYEQYF
few - TRBJ2-1 TRBV20-1 TGCAGTGCTACTTCCTACAAAGGGAGCAATGAGCAGTTCTTC CSATSYKGSNEQFF
- - TRBJ2-3 TRBV2 TGTGCCAGCATCTCCCCGCGGACCCAAGATACGCAGTATTTT CASISPRTQDTQYF
many TRBD1 TRBJ2-5 TRBV7-9 TGTGCCAGCAGCCAAGGGACAGTACAAGAGACCCAGTACTTC CASSQGTVQETQYF